This T cell receptor beta chain appears in the sequencing data of a study of graft-versus-host responses after intestinal transplantation. Some clones are missing from TCRdb's copy, which holds only in-frame ones; the method was immunoSEQ multiplex PCR. The sample includes fewer than 30,000 clones, 80% to 90% of them seen just once. Trimming removed 6 bases from V and 5 bases from J; junction bases left unmatched: 1. The CDR3 contains 12 residues. CDR1 and CDR2 from the germline V gene are MNHNY and SVGAGI (reference sequence). The rearrangement joins TRBV6-6 to TRBJ1-1, with TRBD1 matching 9 bases. Material: PBMCs, obtained just over 450 days after intestinal transplant. This receptor was taken from a human patient who received an intestinal transplant, so some T cells may come from the graft donor. CDR3 sequence reads: CASRTGGTEAFF. CDR3 DNA sequence: TGTGCCAGCAGGACAGGGGGAACTGAAGCTTTCTTT.